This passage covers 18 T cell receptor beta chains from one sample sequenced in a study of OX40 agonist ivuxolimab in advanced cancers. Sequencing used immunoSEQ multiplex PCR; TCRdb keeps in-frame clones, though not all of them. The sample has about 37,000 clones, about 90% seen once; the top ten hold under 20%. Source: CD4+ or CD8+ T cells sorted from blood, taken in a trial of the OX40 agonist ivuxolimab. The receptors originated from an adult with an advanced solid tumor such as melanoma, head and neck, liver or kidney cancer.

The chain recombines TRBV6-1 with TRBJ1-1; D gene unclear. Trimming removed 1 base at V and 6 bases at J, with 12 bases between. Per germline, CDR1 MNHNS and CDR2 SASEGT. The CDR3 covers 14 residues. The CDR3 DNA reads TGTGCCAGCAGTGAAGGTAGGGTCGGGCCTGAAGCTTTCTTT. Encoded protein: CASSEGRVGPEAFF.

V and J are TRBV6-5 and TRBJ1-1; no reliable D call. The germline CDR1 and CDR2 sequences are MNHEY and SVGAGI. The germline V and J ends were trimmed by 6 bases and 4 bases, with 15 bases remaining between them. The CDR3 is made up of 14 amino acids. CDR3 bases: TGTGCCAGCAGCCCTCATCTCGGGCCCACTGAAGCTTTCTTT. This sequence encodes CASSPHLGPTEAFF.

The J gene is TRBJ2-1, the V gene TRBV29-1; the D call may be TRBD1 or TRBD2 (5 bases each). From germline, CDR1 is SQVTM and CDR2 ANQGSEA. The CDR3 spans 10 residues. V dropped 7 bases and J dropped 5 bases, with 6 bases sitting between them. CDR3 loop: CSGDDNEQFF. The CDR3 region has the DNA TGCAGCGGGGACGACAATGAGCAGTTCTTC.

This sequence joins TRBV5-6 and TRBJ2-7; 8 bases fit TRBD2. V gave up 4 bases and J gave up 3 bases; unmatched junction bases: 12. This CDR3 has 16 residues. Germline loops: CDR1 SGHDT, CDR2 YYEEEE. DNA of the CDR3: TGTGCCAGCAGCCCGGGTGAGGCGGGGGGAGGCTACGAGCAGTACTTC. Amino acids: CASSPGEAGGGYEQYF.

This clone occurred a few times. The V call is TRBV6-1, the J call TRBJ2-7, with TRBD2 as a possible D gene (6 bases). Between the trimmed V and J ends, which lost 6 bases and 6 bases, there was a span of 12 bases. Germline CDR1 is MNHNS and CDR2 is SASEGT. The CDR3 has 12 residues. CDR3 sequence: CASSWDSGEQYF. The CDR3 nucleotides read TGTGCCAGCAGCTGGGACTCTGGCGAGCAGTACTTC.

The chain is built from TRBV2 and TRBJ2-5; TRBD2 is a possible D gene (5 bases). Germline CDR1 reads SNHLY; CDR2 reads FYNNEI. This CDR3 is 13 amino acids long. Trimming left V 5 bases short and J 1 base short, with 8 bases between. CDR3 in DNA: TGTGCCAGCAGTCCGGGAACCCAAGAGACCCAGTACTTC. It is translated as CASSPGTQETQYF.

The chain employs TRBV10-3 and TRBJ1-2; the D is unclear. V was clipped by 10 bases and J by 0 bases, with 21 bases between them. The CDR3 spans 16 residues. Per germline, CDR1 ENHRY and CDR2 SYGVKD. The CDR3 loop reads CATPLPGGGPNYGYTF. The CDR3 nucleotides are TGTGCCACCCCACTCCCCGGCGGAGGACCTAACTATGGCTACACCTTC.

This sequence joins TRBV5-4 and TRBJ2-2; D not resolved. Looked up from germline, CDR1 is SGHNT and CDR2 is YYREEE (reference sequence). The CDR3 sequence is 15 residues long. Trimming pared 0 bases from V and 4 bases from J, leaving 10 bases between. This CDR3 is CASSLEQSITGELFF. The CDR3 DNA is TGTGCCAGCAGCTTGGAACAGTCAATCACCGGGGAGCTGTTTTTT.

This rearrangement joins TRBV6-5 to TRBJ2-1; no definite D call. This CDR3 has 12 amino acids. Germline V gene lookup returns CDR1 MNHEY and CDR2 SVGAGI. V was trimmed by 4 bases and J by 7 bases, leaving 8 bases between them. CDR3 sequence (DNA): TGTGCCAGCAGTTTCGACGGTAATGAGCAGTTCTTC. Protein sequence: CASSFDGNEQFF.

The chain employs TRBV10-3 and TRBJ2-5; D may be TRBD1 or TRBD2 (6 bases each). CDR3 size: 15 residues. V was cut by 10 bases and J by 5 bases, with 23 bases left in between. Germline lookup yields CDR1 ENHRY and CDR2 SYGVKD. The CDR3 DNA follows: TGTGCCACTGGACCGGGGGCCGACGGGGTGGAGACCCAGTACTTC. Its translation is CATGPGADGVETQYF.

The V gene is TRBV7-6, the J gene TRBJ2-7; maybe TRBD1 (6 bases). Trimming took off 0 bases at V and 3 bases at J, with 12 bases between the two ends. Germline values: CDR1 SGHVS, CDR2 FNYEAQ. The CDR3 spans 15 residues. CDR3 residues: CASSLALGQIYEQYF. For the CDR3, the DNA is TGTGCCAGCAGCTTAGCGCTAGGACAGATCTACGAGCAGTACTTC. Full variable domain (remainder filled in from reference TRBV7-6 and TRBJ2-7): GAGVSQSPRYKVTKRGQDVALRCDPISGHVSLYWYRQALGQGPEFLTYFNYEAQQDKSGLPNDRFSAERPEGSISTLTIQRTEQRDSAMYRCASSLALGQIYEQYFGPGTRLTVT.

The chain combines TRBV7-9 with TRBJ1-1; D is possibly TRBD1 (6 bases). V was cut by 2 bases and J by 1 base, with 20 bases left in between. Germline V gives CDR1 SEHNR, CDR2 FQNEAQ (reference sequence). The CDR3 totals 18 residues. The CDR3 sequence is CASSLLYRDTPRNTEAFF. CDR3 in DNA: TGTGCCAGCAGCTTATTATACCGGGACACGCCGCGGAACACTGAAGCTTTCTTT.

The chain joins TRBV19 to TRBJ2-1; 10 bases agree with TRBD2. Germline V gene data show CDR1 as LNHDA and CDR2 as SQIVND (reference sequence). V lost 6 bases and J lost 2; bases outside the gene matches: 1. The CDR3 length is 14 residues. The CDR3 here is CASRLAGPYNEQFF. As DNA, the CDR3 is TGTGCCAGTAGACTAGCGGGGCCCTACAATGAGCAGTTCTTC. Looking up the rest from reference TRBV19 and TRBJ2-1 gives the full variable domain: DGGITQSPKYLFRKEGQNVTLSCEQNLNHDAMYWYRQDPGQGLRLIYYSQIVNDFQKGDIAEGYSVSREKKESFPLTVTSAQKNPTAFYLCASRLAGPYNEQFFGPGTRLTVL.

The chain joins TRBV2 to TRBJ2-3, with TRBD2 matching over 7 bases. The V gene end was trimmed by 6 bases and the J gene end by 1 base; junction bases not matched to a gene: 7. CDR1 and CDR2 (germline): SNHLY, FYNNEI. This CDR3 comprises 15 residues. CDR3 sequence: CASSRVGGGTDTQYF. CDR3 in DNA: TGTGCCAGCAGCCGGGTGGGGGGGGGCACAGATACGCAGTATTTT.

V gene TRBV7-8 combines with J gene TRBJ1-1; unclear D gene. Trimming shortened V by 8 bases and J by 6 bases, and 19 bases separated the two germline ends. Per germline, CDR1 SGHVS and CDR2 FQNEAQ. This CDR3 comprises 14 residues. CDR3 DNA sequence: TGTGCCAGCTCGACCGGGAGCTGGGCCGCTGAAGCTTTCTTT. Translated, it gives CASSTGSWAAEAFF.

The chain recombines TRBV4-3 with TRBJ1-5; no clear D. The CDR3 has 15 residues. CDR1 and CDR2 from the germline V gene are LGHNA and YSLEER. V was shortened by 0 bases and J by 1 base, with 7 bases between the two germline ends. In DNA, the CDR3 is TGCGCCAGCAGCCAAGATAGGGCGAGCAATCAGCCCCAGCATTTT. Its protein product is CASSQDRASNQPQHF.

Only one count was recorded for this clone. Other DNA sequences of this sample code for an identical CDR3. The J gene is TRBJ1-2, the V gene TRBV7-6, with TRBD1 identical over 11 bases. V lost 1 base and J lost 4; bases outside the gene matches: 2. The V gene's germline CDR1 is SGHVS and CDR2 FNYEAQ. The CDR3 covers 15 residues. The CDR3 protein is CASSLGTGGSYGYTF. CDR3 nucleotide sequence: TGTGCCAGCAGCTTAGGGACAGGGGGCAGCTATGGCTACACCTTC.

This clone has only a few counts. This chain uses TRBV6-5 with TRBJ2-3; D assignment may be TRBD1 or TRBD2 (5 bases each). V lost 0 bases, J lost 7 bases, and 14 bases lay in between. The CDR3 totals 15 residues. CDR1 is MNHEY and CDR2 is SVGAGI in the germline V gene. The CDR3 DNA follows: TGTGCCAGCAGTTACTCCGGGGCAGGCACGAATACGCAGTATTTT. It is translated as CASSYSGAGTNTQYF.